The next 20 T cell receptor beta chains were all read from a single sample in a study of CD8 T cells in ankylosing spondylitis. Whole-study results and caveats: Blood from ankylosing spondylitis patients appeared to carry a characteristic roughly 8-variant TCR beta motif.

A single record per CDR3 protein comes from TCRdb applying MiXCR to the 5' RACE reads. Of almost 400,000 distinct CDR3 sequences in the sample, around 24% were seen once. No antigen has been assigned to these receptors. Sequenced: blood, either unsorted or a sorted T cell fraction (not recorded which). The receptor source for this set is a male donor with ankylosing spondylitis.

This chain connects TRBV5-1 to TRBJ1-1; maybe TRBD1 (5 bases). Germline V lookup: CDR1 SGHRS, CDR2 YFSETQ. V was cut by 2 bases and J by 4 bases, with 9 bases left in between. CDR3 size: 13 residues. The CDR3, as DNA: TGCGCCAGCAGCTTAGCAGGGATCACTGAAGCTTTCTTT. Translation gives CASSLAGITEAFF.

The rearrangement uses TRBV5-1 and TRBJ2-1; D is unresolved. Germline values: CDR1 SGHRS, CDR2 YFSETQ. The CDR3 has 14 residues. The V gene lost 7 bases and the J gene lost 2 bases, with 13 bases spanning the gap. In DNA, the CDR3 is TGCGCCAGCCGGCGGCTAGGCCCCTACAATGAGCAGTTCTTC. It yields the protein CASRRLGPYNEQFF.

The DNA for the CDR3 is TGTGCCAGCAGCTTGTGGGGAGCCTACGAGCAGTACTTC. Its protein product is CASSLWGAYEQYF. V is TRBV5-5 and J is TRBJ2-7; possibly TRBD2 for D (5 bases). The V end was cut by 1 base, the J end by 2 bases, with 7 bases between. CDR3 length: 13 residues. Germline V gene sequence: CDR1 SGHKS, CDR2 YYEKEE (reference sequence).

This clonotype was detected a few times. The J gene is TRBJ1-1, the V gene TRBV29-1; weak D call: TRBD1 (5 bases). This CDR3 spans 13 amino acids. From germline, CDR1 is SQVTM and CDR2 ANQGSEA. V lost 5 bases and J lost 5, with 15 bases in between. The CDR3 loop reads CSVLRDGGTEAFF. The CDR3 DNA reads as TGCAGCGTTCTCCGGGACGGAGGAACTGAAGCTTTCTTT. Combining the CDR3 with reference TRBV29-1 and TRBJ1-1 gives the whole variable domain SAVISQKPSRDICQRGTSLTIQCQVDSQVTMMFWYRQQPGQSLTLIATANQGSEATYESGFVIDKFPISRPNLTFSTLTVSNMSPEDSSIYLCSVLRDGGTEAFFGQGTRLTVV.

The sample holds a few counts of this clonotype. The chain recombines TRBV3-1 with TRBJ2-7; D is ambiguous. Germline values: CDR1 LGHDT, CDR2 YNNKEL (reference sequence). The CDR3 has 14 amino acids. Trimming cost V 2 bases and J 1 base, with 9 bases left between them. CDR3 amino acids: CASSQQSGSYEQYF. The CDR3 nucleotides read TGTGCCAGCAGCCAACAGTCCGGGTCCTACGAGCAGTACTTC.

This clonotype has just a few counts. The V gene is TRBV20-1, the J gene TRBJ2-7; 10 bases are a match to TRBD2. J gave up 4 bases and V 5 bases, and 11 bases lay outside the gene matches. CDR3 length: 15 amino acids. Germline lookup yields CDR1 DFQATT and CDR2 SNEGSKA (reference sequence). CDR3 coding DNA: TGCAGTGCTCCCCCCATCACTAGCGGGACGTACGAGCAGTACTTC. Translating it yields CSAPPITSGTYEQYF.

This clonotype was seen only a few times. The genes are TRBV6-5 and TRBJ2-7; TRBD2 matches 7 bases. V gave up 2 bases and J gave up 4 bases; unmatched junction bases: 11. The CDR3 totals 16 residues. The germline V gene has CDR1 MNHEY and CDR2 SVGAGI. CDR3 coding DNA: TGTGCCAGCAGTTACGGGCCGAGCGGGAAATCGTACGAGCAGTACTTC. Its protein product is CASSYGPSGKSYEQYF.

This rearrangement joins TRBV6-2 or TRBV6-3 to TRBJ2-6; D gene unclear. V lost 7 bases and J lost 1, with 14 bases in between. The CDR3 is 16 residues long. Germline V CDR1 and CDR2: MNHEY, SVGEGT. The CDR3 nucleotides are TGTGCCAGCACCTACATCGGACGGTCTGGGGCCAACGTCCTGACTTTC. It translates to CASTYIGRSGANVLTF.

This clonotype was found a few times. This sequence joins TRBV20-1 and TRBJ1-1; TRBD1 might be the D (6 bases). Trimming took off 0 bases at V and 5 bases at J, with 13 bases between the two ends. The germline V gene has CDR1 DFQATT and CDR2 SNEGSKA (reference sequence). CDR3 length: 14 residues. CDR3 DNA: TGCAGTGCTAGAGATCCCGTAGGGGGAACTGAAGCTTTCTTT. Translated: CSARDPVGGTEAFF.

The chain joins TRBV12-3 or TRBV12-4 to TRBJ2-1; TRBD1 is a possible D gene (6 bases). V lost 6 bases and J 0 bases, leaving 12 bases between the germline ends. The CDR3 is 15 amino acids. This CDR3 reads CASSWTASSYNEQFF. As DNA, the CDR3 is TGTGCCAGCAGCTGGACAGCTAGCTCCTACAATGAGCAGTTCTTC.

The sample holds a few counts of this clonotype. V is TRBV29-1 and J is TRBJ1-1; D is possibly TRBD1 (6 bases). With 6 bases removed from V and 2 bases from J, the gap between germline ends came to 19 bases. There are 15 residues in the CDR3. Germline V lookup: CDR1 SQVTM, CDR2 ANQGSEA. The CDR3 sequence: CSVERGRGLNTEAFF. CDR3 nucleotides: TGCAGCGTGGAAAGGGGGAGGGGATTAAACACTGAAGCTTTCTTT.

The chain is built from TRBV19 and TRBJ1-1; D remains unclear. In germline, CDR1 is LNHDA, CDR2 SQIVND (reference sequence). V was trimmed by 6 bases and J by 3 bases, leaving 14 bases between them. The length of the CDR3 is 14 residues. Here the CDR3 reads CASRTRLLDTEAFF. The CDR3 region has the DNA TGTGCCAGTAGGACACGGCTCTTGGACACTGAAGCTTTCTTT.

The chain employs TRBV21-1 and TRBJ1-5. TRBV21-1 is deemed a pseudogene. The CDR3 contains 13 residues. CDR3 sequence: CASSKARGQPRHF. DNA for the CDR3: TGTGCCAGCAGCAAAGCCCGAGGACAGCCCCGGCATTTT.

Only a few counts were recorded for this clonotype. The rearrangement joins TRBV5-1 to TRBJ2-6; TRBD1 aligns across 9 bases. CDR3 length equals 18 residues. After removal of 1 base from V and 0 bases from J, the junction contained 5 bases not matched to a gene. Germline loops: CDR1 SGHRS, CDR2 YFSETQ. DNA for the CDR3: TGCGCCAGCAGCTTGCAGGGACAGGGCGGCTCTGGGGCCAACGTCCTGACTTTC. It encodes CASSLQGQGGSGANVLTF.

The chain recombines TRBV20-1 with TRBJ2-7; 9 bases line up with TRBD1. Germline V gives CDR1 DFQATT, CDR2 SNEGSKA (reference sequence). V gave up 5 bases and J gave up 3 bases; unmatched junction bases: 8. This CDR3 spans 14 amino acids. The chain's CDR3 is CSAPTGTGIYEQYF. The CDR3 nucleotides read TGCAGTGCTCCAACGGGGACAGGGATCTACGAGCAGTACTTC.

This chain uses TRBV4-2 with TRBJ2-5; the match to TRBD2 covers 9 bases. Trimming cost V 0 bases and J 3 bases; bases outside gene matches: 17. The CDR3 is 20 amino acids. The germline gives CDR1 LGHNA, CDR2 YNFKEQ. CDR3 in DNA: TGTGCCAGCAGCCAAGATAACGGCGGTGGGCTAGCGGGAAAAGAAGAGACCCAGTACTTC. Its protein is CASSQDNGGGLAGKEETQYF.

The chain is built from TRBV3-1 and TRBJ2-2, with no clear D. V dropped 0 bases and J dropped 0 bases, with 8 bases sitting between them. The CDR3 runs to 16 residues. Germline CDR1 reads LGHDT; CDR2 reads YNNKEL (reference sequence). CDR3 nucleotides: TGTGCCAGCAGCCAAGATATGCGTACGAACACCGGGGAGCTGTTTTTT. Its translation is CASSQDMRTNTGELFF.

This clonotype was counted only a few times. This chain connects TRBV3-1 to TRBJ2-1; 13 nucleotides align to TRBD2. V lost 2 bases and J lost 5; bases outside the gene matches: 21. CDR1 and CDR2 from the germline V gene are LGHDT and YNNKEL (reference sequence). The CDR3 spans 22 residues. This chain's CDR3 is CASSQRYGGTSGTRRGNNEQFF. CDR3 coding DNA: TGTGCCAGCAGCCAAAGATATGGCGGGACTAGCGGGACGAGGAGGGGTAACAATGAGCAGTTCTTC.

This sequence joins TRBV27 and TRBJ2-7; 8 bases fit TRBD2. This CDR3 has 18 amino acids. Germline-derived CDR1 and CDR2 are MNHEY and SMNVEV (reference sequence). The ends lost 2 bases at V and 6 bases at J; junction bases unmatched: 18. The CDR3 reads CASSLPQREIFIPCEQYF. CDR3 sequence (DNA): TGTGCCAGCAGTTTACCCCAGCGGGAGATCTTTATTCCTTGCGAGCAGTACTTC.

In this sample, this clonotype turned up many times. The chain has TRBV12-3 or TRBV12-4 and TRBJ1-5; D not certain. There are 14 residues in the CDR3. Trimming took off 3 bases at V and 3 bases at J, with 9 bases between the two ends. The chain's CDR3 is CASSFGSPNQPQHF. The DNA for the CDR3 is TGTGCCAGCAGTTTCGGCAGCCCCAATCAGCCCCAGCATTTT.